Included here is one T cell receptor beta chain sequence, with context. Its target antigen remains unknown. No base quality values were provided; no much bigger clone lies one nucleotide off. Patients with a history of autoimmune disease or receiving systemic immunosuppression were excluded from the trial. Peripheral blood for TCR sequencing was collected from all dose cohorts at baseline, on cycle 4 day 1, and on cycle 7 day 1. The samples were drawn from a first-in-human, open-label, multicenter phase I dose-escalation trial of ivuxolimab. Adults with locally advanced or metastatic head and neck squamous cell, hepatocellular, melanoma or renal cell carcinoma were enrolled in the trial. Before TCR sequencing, CD4+ T cells and CD8+ T cells were sorted from peripheral blood as separate populations. The CDR3 covers 15 residues, taking in both the cysteine and the phenylalanine. Only the CDR3 DNA is retained, 45 bases long and in frame from the first base. V loses 0 bases of germline sequence and J loses 4 bases, and the interval between the two ends is 11 bases. CDR1 SGHKS and CDR2 YYEKEE are derived from the germline V gene (reference sequence).

This record belongs to a study of OX40 agonist ivuxolimab in advanced cancers. With respect to the entire study: Ivuxolimab, which targeted the costimulatory receptor OX40 (CD134), was an agonistic, fully human IgG2 monoclonal antibody. Intravenous ivuxolimab was administered to patients every 2 weeks at six dose levels: 0.01, 0.1, 0.3, 1.5, 3 and 10 mg/kg. Among the approximately 50 dose-escalation patients, some 19 had hepatocellular carcinoma, approximately 15 melanoma, 9 renal cell carcinoma and 9 head and neck cancer. In the dose-escalation cohort, 70% to 90% of patients were male, and the mean age was 60 years with a range of roughly 23 to 90. Patients were allowed to have had prior anti-PD-1, anti-PD-L1 or anti-CTLA-4 therapy, and 40% to 45% of the dose-escalation patients had previously received checkpoint inhibitors. Partial responses were achieved by three dose-escalation patients, of whom one had hepatocellular carcinoma and two had cutaneous melanoma. The purpose of peripheral TCRbeta sequencing was to test whether ivuxolimab changed TCR sequence diversity and led to clonal T-cell expansion. The paper covers the monotherapy dose-escalation part of the phase I ivuxolimab trial, which included N of about 50 patients.

Results the study describes overall, beyond this receptor: On average, CD8+ T cells showed more expanded clones than CD4+ T cells after ivuxolimab. In the 0.1-3.0 mg/kg groups, partial responders were among the patients with the lowest normalized peripheral clonal expansion, particularly in CD8+ T cells. At doses from 0.1 to 3.0 mg/kg, clonal expansion was seen in both CD4+ and CD8+ blood T cells between baseline and week 6. Low levels of normalized T-cell clonal expansion were also seen in some patients who did not respond. The antigen specificity of the peripheral T cells that underwent clonal expansion was not determined.

To sequence the TCRbeta CDR3 region, genomic DNA was isolated from the sorted cells. The immunoSEQ Assay was used to sequence the TCRbeta CDR3 regions. TCRdb provides this immuneACCESS table in a form limited to in-frame rearrangements. Some clones are lacking; in checked studies, under half of them reflect an unresolved V gene, and why the rest are absent is not known. Across this sample there are roughly 40,000 clones, with roughly 90% seen only once. Jointly, the top ten make up more than 15% of the sample. Source: CD4+ or CD8+ T cells sorted from blood, taken in a trial of the OX40 agonist ivuxolimab. The receptor was isolated from an adult with an advanced solid tumor such as melanoma, head and neck, liver or kidney cancer. This chain is built from TRBV5-5 and TRBJ2-1; no confident D gene assignment can be made. The DNA sequence reads TGTGCCAGCAGCTTGGGGATCACAGCGTACAATGAGCAGTTCTTC. It codes for CASSLGITAYNEQFF.